This T cell receptor (beta chain) was identified during a study of OX40 agonist ivuxolimab in advanced cancers. Trimming pared 3 bases from V and 5 bases from J, leaving 10 bases between. The germline gives CDR1 SGHTA, CDR2 FQGNSA. The CDR3 has 13 residues. Profiled with immunoSEQ multiplex PCR; TCRdb holds only in-frame clones, not every one. The profile shows just over 30,000 clones, approximately 87% of them singletons. This chain uses TRBV7-2 with TRBJ2-5; D possibly corresponds to TRBD2 (5 bases). The origin of this receptor is an adult with an advanced solid tumor such as melanoma, head and neck, liver or kidney cancer. Material: CD4+ or CD8+ T cells sorted from blood, obtained in a trial of the OX40 agonist ivuxolimab. The CDR3 protein is CASSFGRGETQYF. The CDR3 DNA sequence: TGTGCCAGCAGCTTCGGTCGAGGGGAGACCCAGTACTTC.